The clone carrying this T cell receptor beta chain was seen a handful of times. Described time point: newly diagnosed GD, antithyroid drugs for less than 3 months. Generation of the TCR library employed RNA extracted from PBMCs. This sample is part of a study of regulatory T cells in long-lasting Graves disease. The authors built TCR beta libraries using iRepertoire HTBI primers and Arm-PCR of CDR3 regions. MiXCR was run by TCRdb on the multiplex PCR reads, yielding one entry per CDR3 protein. The data hold 450,000 to 500,000 distinct CDR3 sequences, with 15% to 20% observed a single time. V was trimmed by 5 bases and J by 1 base, leaving 12 bases between them. Looked up from germline, CDR1 is SGHRS and CDR2 is YFSETQ. This CDR3 has 14 amino acids. The same data also contributed to another study, on T cells in Graves' hyperthyroidism and ophthalmopathy.

Here the sequenced sample was peripheral blood mononuclear cells (PBMCs), taken at new diagnosis, from a patient treated with antithyroid drugs. The TCR was taken from a man between 35 and 55 years old with Graves disease. The chain has TRBV5-1 and TRBJ2-5; no firm D call. The CDR3 region has the DNA TGCGCCAGCAGACCAGACTGGGGCCAAGAGACCCAGTACTTC. Its protein is CASRPDWGQETQYF. The whole variable domain, remainder taken from reference TRBV5-1 and TRBJ2-5, is KAGVTQTPRYLIKTRGQQVTLSCSPISGHRSVSWYQQTPGQGLQFLFEYFSETQRNKGNFPGRFSGRQFSNSRSEMNVSTLELGDSALYLCASRPDWGQETQYFGPGTRLLVL.